The rows below give T cell receptor beta chains drawn from one sample of a study of CD8+CD57+ T cells in acquired aplastic anemia. TCRdb processed the reads anew with MiXCR; each CDR3 protein has one entry. Here the sample spans about 150,000 distinct CDR3 sequences, roughly 49% being singletons. The source material was sorted CD4+, CD8+, or CD8+CD57+ T cells (not recorded which) from PBMCs. These TCRs come from a human donor with aplastic anemia. Both conserved end residues are trimmed from each CDR3.

>TRBJ1-6|TRBV2
ASSEMSPLH
>TRBJ2-7|TRBV5-1
ASSSFWDRTSSYEQY
>TRBJ1-6|TRBV20-1
SASPGTQNSPLH
>TRBJ1-5|TRBV13
ASSLGQGYQPQH
>TRBJ1-1|TRBV13
ASEEWGADEAF
>TRBJ2-5|TRBV2
ASSDPLETSETQY
>TRBJ1-1|TRBV7-6
ASSPTPLRGPTTEAF
>TRBJ2-3|TRBV2
ASYYVADTQY
>TRBJ1-4|TRBV7-2
ASNRVGGPNEKLF
>TRBJ2-7|TRBV29-1
SVDRGGNYEQY
>TRBJ1-5|TRBV19
ASTTTGEWNQPQH
>TRBJ1-2|TRBV7-8
ASSRSGPEGTGFYGYT
>TRBJ2-1|TRBV4-2
ASSQDRGSYNEQF
>TRBJ1-1|TRBV6-5
ASSYSTVANTEAF
>TRBJ2-1|TRBV4-3
ASSQDRGIEQF
>TRBJ1-1|TRBV20-1
SAREATEAF
>TRBJ2-7|TRBV7-9
ASSHLHSYEQY
>TRBJ2-3|TRBV2
VSGTGDGTDTQY
>TRBJ1-6|TRBV10-3
AIKAGFGSPLH
>TRBJ2-2|TRBV6-2/TRBV6-3
ASSCQTSGVMNTGELF
>TRBJ2-1|TRBV14
ASSQDGGAGSYNEQF
>TRBJ2-5|TRBV5-5
ASSPGLVFETQY
>TRBJ2-7|TRBV4-2
ASSSRPGEDEQY
>TRBJ1-3|TRBV2
ASLNRGVGGNTIY
>TRBJ1-2|TRBV2
ASSSRAPGYT
>TRBJ1-2|TRBV20-1
SGKKAWEGGYT
>TRBJ2-3|TRBV11-2
ASSLGAGTDTQY
>TRBJ1-4|TRBV4-1
ASSPNEGGANEKLF
>TRBJ2-7|TRBV19
ASSKGTGYEQY
>TRBJ2-3|TRBV21-1
ASSTPVETRGGEEADTQY
>TRBJ2-7|TRBV10-1
ASSETNRDRESYEQY
>TRBJ1-1|TRBV9
ASKPWTGDTEAF
>TRBJ2-2|TRBV7-6
ASSSGQGARAGELF
>TRBJ1-5|TRBV10-3
ATSGPSLNQPQH
>TRBJ2-4|TRBV11-2
ASSALGVTKNIQY
>TRBJ2-5|TRBV5-5
ASSFGTAGETQY
>TRBJ2-1|TRBV25-1
ASSESGSFYNEQF
>TRBJ2-7|TRBV2
ASRGLVMALYEQY
>TRBJ1-2|TRBV27
ASTKNRLYGYT
>TRBJ1-2|TRBV24-1
ATSDYLGGYT
>TRBJ1-2|TRBV12-3/TRBV12-4
ASSLNPTYGYT
>TRBJ2-6|TRBV2
ASSEGKGANVLT
>TRBJ1-2|TRBV29-1
SVDPGQGSYGYT
>TRBJ2-7|TRBV24-1
ATSAGGSYEQY
>TRBJ1-2|TRBV5-1
ASSLGGQGAKGYT
>TRBJ1-5|TRBV20-1
SAWADSNQPQH
>TRBJ2-3|TRBV2
ASSHSPATSTDTQY
>TRBJ2-5|TRBV7-9
ASSPLAGKQETQY
>TRBJ2-5|TRBV7-7
ASSPKKAGGPPETQY
>TRBJ1-1|TRBV19
AGQGENEAF
>TRBJ1-3|TRBV14
ASSQDRIQSSGNTIY
>TRBJ2-2|TRBV24-1
ATSAPQGSTGELF
>TRBJ2-7|TRBV2
ASTLGGLSYEQY
>TRBJ2-7|TRBV7-2
ASSSLVYEQY
>TRBJ1-2|TRBV10-2
ASRTNYGYT
>TRBJ2-6|TRBV11-1
ASSFPGLCSGANVLT
>TRBJ1-1|TRBV10-3
AIRIVGANTEAF
>TRBJ2-7|TRBV2
ASSENTSYEQY
>TRBJ2-7|TRBV7-3
ASSFGRGPQEAQY
>TRBJ2-1|TRBV29-1
SVDGTSGRSYNEQF